The 20 T cell receptor beta chains below come from one sample, sequenced in a study of molecular identifiers for immune sequencing clone quantification. TCRdb re-called the PCR reads through MiXCR, storing one row per CDR3 protein. The repertoire holds approximately 500,000 distinct CDR3 sequences, with about a fifth as singletons. The material sequenced was naive CD8+ T cells from blood, with Jurkat cell RNA spiked in. Indicated subset: FACS-sorted CD8+CD4-CCR7+CD45RA+ naive T cells. The receptors here all came from a human donor in good health. Some libraries in this study had Jurkat cell RNA spiked in.

This clonotype was seen ten or more times. V gene TRBV27 combines with J gene TRBJ2-7; D unclear. The CDR3 is 14 residues long. In germline, CDR1 is MNHEY, CDR2 SMNVEV (reference sequence). V was pared by 4 bases and J by 3 bases, with 13 bases between. The CDR3 loop reads CASSSSVGVYEQYF. The DNA of the CDR3 is TGTGCCAGCAGTTCCAGCGTTGGGGTCTACGAGCAGTACTTC.

The table lists this clonotype with a few counts. V and J are TRBV7-9 and TRBJ1-4, with TRBD1 matching 12 bases. The CDR3 is 19 residues long. V lost 5 bases and J lost 2; bases outside the gene matches: 12. CDR1 is SEHNR and CDR2 is FQNEAQ in the germline V gene (reference sequence). CDR3 nucleotide sequence: TGTGCCAGCAGCCCCTCATTCGGGACAGGGGGCCAGACTAATGAAAAACTGTTTTTT. This gives the protein CASSPSFGTGGQTNEKLFF.

The chain is built from TRBV20-1 and TRBJ2-3; 7 bases line up with TRBD2. The CDR3 sequence is 15 residues long. The J segment lost 6 bases and the V segment lost 0 bases, leaving 9 bases of the junction unmatched. Looked up from germline, CDR1 is DFQATT and CDR2 is SNEGSKA (reference sequence). The CDR3 nucleotides read TGCAGTGCTAGAGATTCGGCGGGAGTCGAGGATACGCAGTATTTT. It translates to CSARDSAGVEDTQYF.

This clonotype was detected ten times or more. V gene TRBV27 combines with J gene TRBJ2-2, with D perhaps TRBD2 (6 bases). The V gene lost 5 bases and the J gene lost 0 bases, with 10 bases spanning the gap. The CDR3 length is 15 residues. Germline CDR1 and CDR2: MNHEY and SMNVEV (reference sequence). CDR3 sequence (DNA): TGTGCCAGCAGTCAGCTAGCGCCGAACACCGGGGAGCTGTTTTTT. This gives the protein CASSQLAPNTGELFF.

This clonotype occurred a few times. This may be a read error: a much more frequent sequence differs by one nucleotide. The rearrangement links TRBV20-1 to TRBJ1-1; D is undetermined. Germline-derived CDR1 and CDR2 are DFQATT and SNEGSKA (reference sequence). Trimming pared 0 bases from V and 10 bases from J, leaving 12 bases between. The CDR3 extends over 12 amino acids. Written as DNA, the CDR3 is TGCAGTGCTAGAGATTTGGGAGTTGGAGCTTTCTTT. Translation gives CSARDLGVGAFF.

This clonotype has a handful of counts. V is TRBV4-3 and J is TRBJ2-1; D not resolved. The ends were cut back, 0 bases at V and 2 bases at J, with 11 bases in the middle. Germline CDR1 and CDR2: LGHNA and YSLEER. CDR3 length: 16 amino acids. CDR3 sequence (DNA): TGCGCCAGCAGCCAAGATGTGATAGCAGCCTACAATGAGCAGTTCTTC. Amino acids: CASSQDVIAAYNEQFF.

This clonotype was found a few times. The chain is built from TRBV30 and TRBJ2-1; possibly TRBD1 for D (5 bases). Looked up from germline, CDR1 is GTSNPN and CDR2 is SVGIG (reference sequence). The length of the CDR3 is 12 residues. The V gene lost 2 bases and the J gene lost 7 bases, with 9 bases spanning the gap. CDR3 loop: CAWSKQGNEQFF. The CDR3 region has the DNA TGTGCCTGGAGTAAGCAGGGTAATGAGCAGTTCTTC.

This clonotype was counted at least ten times. The chain employs TRBV7-8 and TRBJ2-7; D remains unclear. From germline, CDR1 is SGHVS and CDR2 FQNEAQ. With 4 bases removed from V and 4 bases from J, the gap between germline ends came to 5 bases. The CDR3 spans 11 residues. CDR3: CASSSIYEQYF. As DNA, the CDR3 is TGTGCCAGCAGCTCGATTTACGAGCAGTACTTC.

This clonotype was observed a handful of times. This chain uses TRBV3-1 with TRBJ2-5; D may correspond to TRBD1 or TRBD2 (5 bases each). The germline V gene has CDR1 LGHDT and CDR2 YNNKEL (reference sequence). The CDR3 is 16 amino acids. V was clipped by 4 bases and J by 0 bases, with 15 bases between them. CDR3 sequence reads: CASSRPGRRDQETQYF. Written as DNA, the CDR3 is TGTGCCAGCAGCCGACCGGGACGGAGAGACCAAGAGACCCAGTACTTC.

For this clonotype: A much larger clone sits a single nucleotide away, making a read error possible. The chain employs TRBV14 and TRBJ2-5; D gene ambiguous. The CDR3 sequence is 13 residues long. Trimming took 3 bases from V and 9 from J, leaving 14 bases between them. The germline V gene encodes CDR1 SGHDN and CDR2 FVKESK. This CDR3 reads CASSHWGSQAQYF. The CDR3 region has the DNA TGTGCCAGCAGCCACTGGGGATCCCAGGCCCAGTACTTC.

This clonotype was detected many times. This chain uses TRBV10-2 with TRBJ1-6, with TRBD1 identical over 7 bases. There are 13 residues in the CDR3. Germline trimming cut 6 bases from V and 6 bases from J; bases unmatched to any gene: 2. The germline V gene encodes CDR1 WSHSY and CDR2 SAAADI. The CDR3 is CASSDRANSPLHF. The CDR3 region has the DNA TGCGCCAGCAGCGACAGGGCTAATTCACCCCTCCACTTT.

The chain combines TRBV20-1 with TRBJ2-7; 8 bases match TRBD2. Losses at the gene ends were 5 bases for V and 0 bases for J; bases not matched to a gene: 9. The length of the CDR3 is 15 residues. Germline loops: CDR1 DFQATT, CDR2 SNEGSKA (reference sequence). The CDR3 loop is CSASIRRGASYEQYF. CDR3 bases: TGCAGTGCTTCCATCCGGCGGGGGGCCTCCTACGAGCAGTACTTC.

This clonotype appeared many times. The V gene is TRBV12-3 or TRBV12-4, the J gene TRBJ1-1, with D hard to call. V dropped 5 bases and J dropped 10 bases, with 20 bases sitting between them. The CDR3 is made up of 14 amino acids. CDR3 sequence reads: CASSPPSQRERAFF. The CDR3 DNA sequence: TGTGCCAGCAGTCCGCCGTCACAGAGGGAGCGAGCTTTCTTT.

The chain employs TRBV7-2 and TRBJ2-3; the D is unclear. The CDR3 consists of 13 residues. The ends were cut back, 1 base at V and 5 bases at J, with 7 bases in the middle. Germline V gene lookup returns CDR1 SGHTA and CDR2 FQGNSA. In DNA, the CDR3 is TGTGCCAGCAGCTTAGTTACGGGAGATACGCAGTATTTT. It translates to CASSLVTGDTQYF.

This clonotype was picked up many times. The chain has TRBV7-9 and TRBJ2-3; D gene unclear. This CDR3 contains 14 residues. Trimming cost V 0 bases and J 6 bases, with 10 bases left between them. Per germline, CDR1 SEHNR and CDR2 FQNEAQ (reference sequence). The CDR3 protein is CASSLALGEDTQYF. CDR3 in DNA: TGTGCCAGCAGCTTAGCGCTGGGCGAGGATACGCAGTATTTT.

As concerns this clonotype: A read error may explain this, as a much larger clone is one base away. The chain employs TRBV12-3 or TRBV12-4 and TRBJ2-7, with D possibly TRBD2 on 5 matching bases. Between the trimmed V and J ends, which lost 5 bases and 8 bases, there was a span of 19 bases. This CDR3 is built from 14 residues. CDR3 nucleotide sequence: TGTGCCAGCAGTCTCCAGGACCGAACGGGGAAGCAGTACTTC. This gives the protein CASSLQDRTGKQYF.

V and J are TRBV19 and TRBJ2-7; maybe TRBD1 (5 bases). The germline V gene encodes CDR1 LNHDA and CDR2 SQIVND (reference sequence). There are 15 residues in the CDR3. The V end was cut by 5 bases, the J end by 3 bases, with 17 bases between. The CDR3 DNA is TGTGCCAGTAGTTCGACAGCCCGAAGGGGCTACGAGCAGTACTTC. Translation: CASSSTARRGYEQYF.

Only a few counts were recorded for this clonotype. The chain has TRBV4-3 and TRBJ2-7, with D unclear. Trimming pared 3 bases from V and 4 bases from J, leaving 13 bases between. The CDR3 is 14 amino acids. Looked up from germline, CDR1 is LGHNA and CDR2 is YSLEER. The CDR3 coding sequence is TGCGCCAGCAGCCAGGGAATCAATGTATACGAGCAGTACTTC. It is translated as CASSQGINVYEQYF.

This clonotype showed up just a few times. The rearrangement joins TRBV7-9 to TRBJ2-7, with 9 positions matching TRBD1. J was trimmed by 1 base and V by 5 bases; bases with no gene match: 12. This CDR3 has 17 amino acids. Germline V lookup: CDR1 SEHNR, CDR2 FQNEAQ (reference sequence). Written as DNA, the CDR3 is TGTGCCAGCAGCGGCCCAGGACAGGGGAAACCGTCCTACGAGCAGTACTTC. Its translation: CASSGPGQGKPSYEQYF.

The rearrangement links TRBV6-6 to TRBJ2-5; D gene uncertain. In germline, CDR1 is MNHNY, CDR2 SVGAGI (reference sequence). This CDR3 has 14 residues. Trimming stripped 5 bases from V and 2 bases from J, with 12 bases between. The CDR3 sequence: CASSTRAQQETQYF. The DNA for the CDR3 is TGTGCCAGCAGTACCCGGGCCCAACAAGAGACCCAGTACTTC.